This TCR beta chain came from a study of cytomegalovirus exposure and HLA in healthy donors. The overall study: According to later analysis, the same platform produced the approximately 120 validation and 666 first-cohort repertoires.

Germline-derived CDR1 and CDR2 are SGHRS and YFSETQ. Trimming took 4 bases from V and 8 from J; bases not matched to a gene: 9. This CDR3 is built from 15 residues. The 120-subject validation cohort, separate from the approximately 660-subject first cohort, included the donors. Measured with immunoSEQ multiplex PCR; TCRdb has only the in-frame clones, and not every one. Found here are tens of thousands of clones, more than 80% of them singletons; the top ten hold around 1.2%. Concerning this clone itself: Its target is unknown.

Findings and caveats of the study: In vitro experiments confirmed that a few CMV-associated chains were specific for CMV antigens.

The chain couples TRBV5-1 to TRBJ2-4; 10 bases align to TRBD1. This clonotype was obtained from a woman between 18 and 29 years old in good health and CMV-seronegative. The sample consisted of PBMCs. DNA of the CDR3: TGCGCCAGCAGCCTCGGACAGGGGGAATTGGACATTCAGTACTTC. This sequence encodes CASSLGQGELDIQYF.